A selection of T cell receptor beta chains follows, all from one sample in a study of persistence of HIV-infected CD4 T cells. Sequenced by immunoSEQ multiplex PCR; TCRdb stores in-frame clones only, minus some. The table lists 44,000 or so clones, approximately 90% of them singletons. Their recognized antigens are unknown. Sequences were derived from CD4+ T cells sorted from PBMCs after approximately 19-hour stimulation, sampled from a patient who received antiretroviral therapy. The source is an adult man with HIV who was CMV-seropositive. Each CDR3 is given with its conserved first and last residue. Fields, in order: D gene, J gene, V gene, CDR3 protein, CDR3 DNA. D genes are given only for firm matches.

d_call: -; j_call: TRBJ2-3; v_call: TRBV9; cdr3_aa: CASSVEWGITDTQYF; cdr3_nt: TGTGCCAGCAGCGTAGAGTGGGGGATCACAGATACGCAGTATTTT
d_call: -; j_call: TRBJ1-5; v_call: TRBV21-1; cdr3_aa: CASSNCDQPQHF; cdr3_nt: TGTGCCAGCAGCAACTGTGATCAGCCCCAGCATTTT
d_call: -; j_call: TRBJ1-2; v_call: TRBV25-1; cdr3_aa: CASLGHGYTF; cdr3_nt: TGTGCCAGCCTAGGGCATGGCTACACCTTC
d_call: -; j_call: TRBJ2-5; v_call: TRBV10-3; cdr3_aa: CAISPRGQAETQYF; cdr3_nt: TGTGCCATCAGCCCCCGGGGGCAGGCGGAGACCCAGTACTTC
d_call: -; j_call: TRBJ1-4; v_call: TRBV19; cdr3_aa: CASRDFNGEKLFF; cdr3_nt: TGTGCCAGTCGGGACTTTAACGGAGAAAAACTGTTTTTT
d_call: -; j_call: TRBJ1-2; v_call: TRBV6-4; cdr3_aa: CASSVRPGGDYGYTF; cdr3_nt: TGTGCCAGCAGTGTACGTCCGGGGGGCGACTATGGCTACACCTTC
d_call: -; j_call: TRBJ2-2; v_call: TRBV9; cdr3_aa: CASSPPSLNTGELFF; cdr3_nt: TGTGCCAGCAGCCCTCCGAGTCTAAACACCGGGGAGCTGTTTTTT
d_call: TRBD1; j_call: TRBJ1-5; v_call: TRBV6-5; cdr3_aa: CASSPDRDRNQPQHF; cdr3_nt: TGTGCCAGCAGTCCGGACAGGGATCGCAATCAGCCCCAGCATTTT
d_call: -; j_call: TRBJ1-4; v_call: TRBV7-8; cdr3_aa: CASRPLRTRVEKLFF; cdr3_nt: TGTGCCAGCAGACCCTTACGTACCAGGGTCGAAAAACTGTTTTTT
d_call: -; j_call: TRBJ1-5; v_call: TRBV6-5; cdr3_aa: CASSLGRNNQPQHF; cdr3_nt: TGTGCCAGCAGTTTAGGGAGGAATAATCAGCCCCAGCATTTT
d_call: -; j_call: TRBJ1-1; v_call: TRBV29-1; cdr3_aa: CSVEVGRGHTEAFF; cdr3_nt: TGCAGCGTTGAAGTGGGCCGAGGGCACACTGAAGCTTTCTTT
d_call: -; j_call: TRBJ2-7; v_call: TRBV7-9; cdr3_aa: CASSQKAFYEQYF; cdr3_nt: TGTGCCAGCAGCCAGAAGGCCTTCTACGAGCAGTACTTC
d_call: TRBD1; j_call: TRBJ1-5; v_call: TRBV6-1; cdr3_aa: CASSEDRGRGNQPQHF; cdr3_nt: TGTGCCAGCAGTGAAGACAGGGGGCGAGGCAATCAGCCCCAGCATTTT
d_call: TRBD2; j_call: TRBJ2-1; v_call: TRBV24-1; cdr3_aa: CATSDEGGSSYNEQFF; cdr3_nt: TGTGCCACCAGTGATGAGGGCGGGAGCTCCTACAATGAGCAGTTCTTC
d_call: -; j_call: TRBJ1-2; v_call: TRBV9; cdr3_aa: CASSPRTGYGYTF; cdr3_nt: TGTGCCAGCAGCCCCCGGACGGGATATGGCTACACCTTC
d_call: -; j_call: TRBJ1-2; v_call: TRBV28; cdr3_aa: CASSSPGTEGLYGYTF; cdr3_nt: TGTGCCAGCAGTTCCCCCGGGACTGAAGGGTTATATGGCTACACCTTC
d_call: -; j_call: TRBJ1-3; v_call: TRBV5-1; cdr3_aa: CASSQDATGNTIYF; cdr3_nt: TGCGCCAGCAGCCAAGACGCCACAGGAAACACCATATATTTT
d_call: -; j_call: TRBJ1-4; v_call: TRBV30; cdr3_aa: CAWSGGPENNEKLFF; cdr3_nt: TGTGCCTGGAGTGGGGGACCGGAGAATAATGAAAAACTGTTTTTT
d_call: -; j_call: TRBJ1-4; v_call: TRBV29-1; cdr3_aa: CSVGRAANEKLFF; cdr3_nt: TGCAGCGTTGGCAGGGCGGCTAATGAAAAACTGTTTTTT
d_call: TRBD2; j_call: TRBJ2-7; v_call: TRBV19; cdr3_aa: CASSPTSEAYEQYF; cdr3_nt: TGTGCCAGTAGTCCCACTAGCGAGGCCTACGAGCAGTACTTC
d_call: -; j_call: TRBJ2-3; v_call: TRBV4-2; cdr3_aa: CASSHRIDTQYF; cdr3_nt: TGTGCCAGCAGCCACCGCATCGATACGCAGTATTTT
d_call: -; j_call: TRBJ2-6; v_call: TRBV30; cdr3_aa: CAWSLGASPSGANVLTF; cdr3_nt: TGTGCCTGGAGTCTGGGGGCCTCCCCCTCTGGGGCCAACGTCCTGACTTTC
d_call: TRBD1; j_call: TRBJ2-5; v_call: TRBV15; cdr3_aa: CATRNPWDRAFETQYF; cdr3_nt: TGTGCCACCAGGAACCCTTGGGACAGGGCTTTTGAGACCCAGTACTTC
d_call: -; j_call: TRBJ1-1; v_call: TRBV28; cdr3_aa: CASSLPSGLSTEAFF; cdr3_nt: TGTGCCAGCAGTTTGCCCTCTGGGCTTAGCACTGAAGCTTTCTTT
d_call: -; j_call: TRBJ2-1; v_call: TRBV2; cdr3_aa: CASDGYNEQFF; cdr3_nt: TGTGCCAGCGACGGTTACAATGAGCAGTTCTTC
d_call: TRBD1; j_call: TRBJ2-7; v_call: TRBV29-1; cdr3_aa: CSVSSGDRLRYEQYF; cdr3_nt: TGCAGCGTTTCCTCTGGGGACAGGTTGAGGTACGAGCAGTACTTC
d_call: -; j_call: TRBJ2-7; v_call: TRBV28; cdr3_aa: CASRPGSTYEQYF; cdr3_nt: TGTGCCAGCAGGCCAGGGTCTACCTACGAGCAGTACTTC